Below are 13 T cell receptor beta chains sequenced from a single sample in a study of T cell responses to AZD1222 COVID-19 vaccine (dated by TCRdb to about 2021). The library was built by means of the immunoSEQ multiplex PCR assay. Here the immuneACCESS table is served through TCRdb, limited to in-frame sequences with V and J called. Missing clones are a known gap in these copies; in checked studies unresolved V genes cover under half, and the rest lacks a known reason. The table for this sample lists 110,000 to 150,000 clones; around 90% of them were counted only once. Of the sample, about 3.7% falls within the top ten clones. In the paper's terms, the time point label means: baseline before first vaccination. The material sequenced was peripheral blood, taken on day 0 of AZD1222 vaccination. Receptors originate from an adult in good health.

The chain recombines TRBV2 with TRBJ2-1; D possibly corresponds to TRBD2 (6 bases). V was cut by 0 bases and J by 6 bases, with 9 bases left in between. The CDR3 is 14 amino acids. Germline V lookup: CDR1 SNHLY, CDR2 FYNNEI. The CDR3 coding sequence is TGTGCCAGCAGTGAAGCGGCGGGATTCAATGAGCAGTTCTTC. Encoded protein: CASSEAAGFNEQFF.

This chain joins TRBV19 and TRBJ2-5; 11 bases are shared with TRBD1. Germline values: CDR1 LNHDA, CDR2 SQIVND (reference sequence). CDR3 length equals 14 residues. The trim removed 8 bases at V and 1 base at J, leaving 3 bases unmatched. This CDR3 reads CASGTGGFQETQYF. The CDR3 DNA sequence: TGTGCCAGTGGGACAGGGGGTTTCCAAGAGACCCAGTACTTC.

The CDR3: CATSRDRVSNQPQHF. CDR3 DNA sequence: TGTGCCACCAGCAGAGATAGGGTTAGCAATCAGCCCCAGCATTTT. V usage is TRBV15 and J usage is TRBJ1-5; no firm D call. CDR1 LNHNV and CDR2 YYDKDF come from the germline V gene (reference sequence). V was shortened by 0 bases and J by 0 bases, with 6 bases between the two germline ends. This CDR3 is 15 amino acids long.

The chain employs TRBV5-8 and TRBJ2-1, with 8 bases lining up with TRBD2. V lost 9 bases and J lost 4; bases outside the gene matches: 9. The V gene's germline CDR1 is SGHTS and CDR2 YDEGEE. The CDR3 runs to 14 residues. The DNA for the CDR3 is TGTGCCACCCTGCTAGCGGGTTTGTACAATGAGCAGTTCTTC. Its translation is CATLLAGLYNEQFF.

The rearrangement links TRBV29-1 to TRBJ2-2; TRBD2 matches 11 bases. The length of the CDR3 is 14 residues. Germline assignment: CDR1 SQVTM and CDR2 ANQGSEA. V gave up 7 bases and J gave up 6 bases; unmatched junction bases: 7. Here the CDR3 reads CSATGLAGPGELFF. The DNA of the CDR3 is TGCAGCGCCACCGGACTAGCGGGCCCCGGGGAGCTGTTTTTT.

V is TRBV28 and J is TRBJ2-7, with D uncertain. Germline loops: CDR1 MDHEN, CDR2 SYDVKM. Between the trimmed V and J ends, which lost 5 bases and 2 bases, there was a span of 13 bases. The CDR3 sequence is 14 residues long. This CDR3 reads CASSPPWTAYEQYF. In nucleotides, the CDR3 is TGTGCCAGCAGTCCGCCTTGGACCGCCTACGAGCAGTACTTC.

The CDR3 DNA reads TGCGCCAGCAGCTTAGACAGAAATTCACCCCTCCACTTT. This sequence encodes CASSLDRNSPLHF. The chain carries TRBV5-1 and TRBJ1-6, with a weak D call TRBD1 (5 bases). Per germline, CDR1 SGHRS and CDR2 YFSETQ. Between the trimmed V and J ends, which lost 2 bases and 7 bases, there was a span of 7 bases. This CDR3 is built from 13 residues.

The chain carries TRBV21-1 and TRBJ1-1; the D call of TRBD1 is as the table states it, not checked on the DNA. TRBV21-1 is a pseudogene segment. The CDR3 contains 18 residues. In nucleotides, the CDR3 is TGTGCCAGCAGCAAAGCGCTAGGACAACAAAAGGATCGGACTGAAGCTTTCTTT. Translation: CASSKALGQQKDRTEAFF.

The chain recombines TRBV7-6 with TRBJ2-3; TRBD2 agrees at 11 bases. The CDR3 extends over 20 amino acids. The germline CDR1 and CDR2 sequences are SGHVS and FNYEAQ. With 5 bases clipped from V and 2 bases from J, the junction kept 18 bases outside the gene matches. DNA for the CDR3: TGTGCCAGCAGCCCGAGGGTCTTGGGTAGCGGGAGGGGCCCCACAGATACGCAGTATTTT. It specifies CASSPRVLGSGRGPTDTQYF.

The rearrangement links TRBV7-2 to TRBJ1-2, with 10 bases lining up with TRBD1. Losses at the gene ends were 1 base for V and 6 bases for J; bases not matched to a gene: 5. The CDR3 consists of 15 residues. CDR1 SGHTA and CDR2 FQGNSA come from the germline V gene. CDR3 in amino acids: CASSLDRGTGDGYTF. The CDR3 region has the DNA TGTGCCAGCAGCTTAGATCGAGGGACAGGGGATGGCTACACCTTC.

This chain uses TRBV30 with TRBJ1-1; no firm D call. Trimming took off 3 bases at V and 1 base at J, with 6 bases between the two ends. The CDR3 extends over 12 amino acids. Germline V gives CDR1 GTSNPN, CDR2 SVGIG (reference sequence). The CDR3 loop reads CAWRKGNTEAFF. Here the CDR3 DNA reads TGTGCCTGGAGAAAAGGGAACACTGAAGCTTTCTTT.

The chain links TRBV28 to TRBJ2-2; the D gene is possibly TRBD1 (6 bases). Germline CDR1 and CDR2: MDHEN and SYDVKM. The CDR3 has 19 residues. The V end lost 2 bases, the J end lost 0 bases, and 19 bases lay between the germline ends. The CDR3 nucleotides are TGTGCCAGCAGTTTAATCCCCCTGACAGGCGCCGCGAACACCGGGGAGCTGTTTTTT. Translation gives CASSLIPLTGAANTGELFF.

The chain employs TRBV29-1 and TRBJ2-1, with 9 bases aligning to TRBD2. Trimming took 4 bases from V and 8 from J; bases not matched to a gene: 6. Germline lookup yields CDR1 SQVTM and CDR2 ANQGSEA. CDR3 length: 13 residues. Written as DNA, the CDR3 is TGCAGCGTTGGGAGCGGGAGGAGATATGAGCAGTTCTTC. Translation: CSVGSGRRYEQFF.